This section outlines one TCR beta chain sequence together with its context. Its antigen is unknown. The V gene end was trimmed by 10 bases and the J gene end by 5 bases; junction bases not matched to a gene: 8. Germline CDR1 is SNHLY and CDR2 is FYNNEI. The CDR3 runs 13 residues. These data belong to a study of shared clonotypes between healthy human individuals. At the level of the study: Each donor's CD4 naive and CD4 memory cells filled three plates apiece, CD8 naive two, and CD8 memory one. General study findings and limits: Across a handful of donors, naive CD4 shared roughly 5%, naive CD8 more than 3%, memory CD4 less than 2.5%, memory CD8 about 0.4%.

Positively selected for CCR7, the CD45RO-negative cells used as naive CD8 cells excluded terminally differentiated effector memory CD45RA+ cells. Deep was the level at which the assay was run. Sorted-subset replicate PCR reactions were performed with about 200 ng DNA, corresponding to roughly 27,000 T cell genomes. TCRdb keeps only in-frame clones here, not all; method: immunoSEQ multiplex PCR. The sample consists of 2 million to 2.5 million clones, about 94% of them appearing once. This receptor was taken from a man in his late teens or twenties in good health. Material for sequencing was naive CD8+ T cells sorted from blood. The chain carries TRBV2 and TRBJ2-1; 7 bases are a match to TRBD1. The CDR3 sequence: CATSRDSHNEQFF. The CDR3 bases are TGTGCCACCTCCCGGGACAGCCACAATGAGCAGTTCTTC.